The 3 T cell receptor beta chains in this list originate from one sample, sequenced in a study of regulatory and conventional T cells in breast cancer. MiXCR was run by TCRdb on the PCR reads, yielding one entry per CDR3 protein. The repertoire includes more than 15,000 distinct CDR3 sequences, around 30% of them detected once, and less than 2% sits in the top ten. The sequenced sample consisted of conventional T cells from blood. The receptor set was obtained from a female donor in good health.

The chain couples TRBV28 to TRBJ2-2; D remains ambiguous. The CDR3 extends over 14 amino acids. Trimming pared 5 bases from V and 7 bases from J, leaving 14 bases between. Germline loops: CDR1 MDHEN, CDR2 SYDVKM. The CDR3 sequence is CASSGLIARGELFF. CDR3 nucleotides: TGTGCCAGCAGTGGTCTTATAGCCCGCGGGGAGCTGTTTTTT. The variable domain in full, completed from reference TRBV28 and TRBJ2-2, reads DVKVTQSSRYLVKRTGEKVFLECVQDMDHENMFWYRQDPGLGLRLIYFSYDVKMKEKGDIPEGYSVSREKKERFSLILESASTNQTSMYLCASSGLIARGELFFGEGSRLTVL.

This clonotype is medium-sized in the sample. The chain's CDR3 is CASRASGGDPGELFF. Written as DNA, the CDR3 is TGTGCCAGCAGGGCTAGCGGGGGGGACCCCGGGGAGCTGTTTTTT. The chain is built from TRBV12-3 or TRBV12-4 and TRBJ2-2, with TRBD2 matching over 12 bases. The ends lost 6 bases at V and 6 bases at J; junction bases unmatched: 5. The CDR3 runs 15 residues.

Remarks on this clonotype: The junction departs from germline at one end; a sequencing error may be responsible. The genes are TRBV12-3 or TRBV12-4 and TRBJ1-1, with no clear D. The CDR3 extends over 12 amino acids. The CDR3 loop reads CASSRELTGAFF. In DNA, the CDR3 is TGTGCCAGCAGCCGGGAACTCACTGGAGCTTTCTTT.